The clone carrying this T cell receptor (beta chain) was seen a handful of times. Antigen specificity is unknown. CDR3 size: 14 residues. Looked up from germline, CDR1 is MNHNS and CDR2 is SASEGT. Trimming removed 7 bases at V and 2 bases at J, with 14 bases between. PCR used 60 Vbeta primers and 13 Jbeta primers. The data were produced by immunoSEQ multiplex PCR, yet TCRdb's version contains in-frame clones alone and is incomplete. This table holds about 130,000 clones, 75% found once. The source of the sample is a study of cytomegalovirus exposure and HLA in healthy donors. Study-level information: An early data release held about 85 million unique TCRs from HLA-typed donors. Study results and caveats: Specificity of three CMV-associated chains for CMV antigens was verified in vitro.

Sequencing was carried out using PBMCs. This clonotype was sampled from a man aged 25-45 years in good health and CMV-seronegative. The genes are TRBV6-1 and TRBJ2-5; possibly TRBD1 for D (5 bases). CDR3 sequence reads: CASTDLGDQETQYF. The DNA for the CDR3 is TGTGCCAGCACCGACCTAGGGGATCAAGAGACCCAGTACTTC.